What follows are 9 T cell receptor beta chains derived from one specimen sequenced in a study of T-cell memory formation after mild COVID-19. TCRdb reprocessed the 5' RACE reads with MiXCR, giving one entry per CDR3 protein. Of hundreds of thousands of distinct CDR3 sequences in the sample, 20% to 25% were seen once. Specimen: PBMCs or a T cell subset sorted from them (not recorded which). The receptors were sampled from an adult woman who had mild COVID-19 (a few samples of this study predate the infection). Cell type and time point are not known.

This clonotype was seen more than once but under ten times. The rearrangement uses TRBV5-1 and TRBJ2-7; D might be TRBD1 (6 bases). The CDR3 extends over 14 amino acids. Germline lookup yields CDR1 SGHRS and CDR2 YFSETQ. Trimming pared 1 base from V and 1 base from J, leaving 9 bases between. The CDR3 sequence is CASSLKGQSYEQYF. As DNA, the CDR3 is TGCGCCAGCAGCTTGAAGGGACAATCCTACGAGCAGTACTTC. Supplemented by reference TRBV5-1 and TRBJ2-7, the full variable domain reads KAGVTQTPRYLIKTRGQQVTLSCSPISGHRSVSWYQQTPGQGLQFLFEYFSETQRNKGNFPGRFSGRQFSNSRSEMNVSTLELGDSALYLCASSLKGQSYEQYFGPGTRLTVT.

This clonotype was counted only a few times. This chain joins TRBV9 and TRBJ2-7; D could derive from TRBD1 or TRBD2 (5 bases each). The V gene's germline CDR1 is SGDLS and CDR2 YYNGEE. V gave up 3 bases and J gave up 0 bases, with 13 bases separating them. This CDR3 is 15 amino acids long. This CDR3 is CASSASGTDSYEQYF. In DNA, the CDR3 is TGTGCCAGCAGCGCATCCGGGACGGACTCCTACGAGCAGTACTTC.

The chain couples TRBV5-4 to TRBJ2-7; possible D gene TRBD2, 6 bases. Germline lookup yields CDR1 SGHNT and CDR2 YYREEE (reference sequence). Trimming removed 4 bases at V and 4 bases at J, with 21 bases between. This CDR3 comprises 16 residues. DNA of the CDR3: TGTGCCAGCAGCCCCGGCGGGGCGGGAATCAAGTACGAGCAGTACTTC. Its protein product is CASSPGGAGIKYEQYF.

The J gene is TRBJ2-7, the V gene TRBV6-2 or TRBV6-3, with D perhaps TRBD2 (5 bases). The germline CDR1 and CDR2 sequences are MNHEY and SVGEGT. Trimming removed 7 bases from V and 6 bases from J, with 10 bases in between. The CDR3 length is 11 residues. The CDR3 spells CASKARGEQYF. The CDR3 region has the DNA TGTGCCAGCAAAGCCCGGGGCGAGCAGTACTTC.

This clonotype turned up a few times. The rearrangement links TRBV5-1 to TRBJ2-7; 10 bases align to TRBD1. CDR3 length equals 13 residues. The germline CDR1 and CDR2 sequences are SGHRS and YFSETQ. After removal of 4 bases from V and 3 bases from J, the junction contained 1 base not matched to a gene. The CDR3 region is CASSGTGVYEQYF. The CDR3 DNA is TGCGCCAGCAGCGGGACAGGGGTCTACGAGCAGTACTTC.

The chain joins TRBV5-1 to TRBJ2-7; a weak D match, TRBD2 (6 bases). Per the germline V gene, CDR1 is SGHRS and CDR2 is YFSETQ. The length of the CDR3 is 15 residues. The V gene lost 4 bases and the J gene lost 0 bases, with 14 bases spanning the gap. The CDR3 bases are TGCGCCAGCAGCGTCCCTAGCGCCAGCTCCTACGAGCAGTACTTC. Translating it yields CASSVPSASSYEQYF.

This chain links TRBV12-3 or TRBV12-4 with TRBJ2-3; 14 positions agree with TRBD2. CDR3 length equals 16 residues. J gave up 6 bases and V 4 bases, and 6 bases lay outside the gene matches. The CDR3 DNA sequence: TGTGCCAGCAGTTCGGGACTAGCGGGAGTAGTTGATACGCAGTATTTT. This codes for CASSSGLAGVVDTQYF.

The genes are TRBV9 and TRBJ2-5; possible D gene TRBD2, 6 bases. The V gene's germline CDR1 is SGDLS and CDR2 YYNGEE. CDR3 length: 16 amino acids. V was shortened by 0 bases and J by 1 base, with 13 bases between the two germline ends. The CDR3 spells CASSVDGSGPQETQYF. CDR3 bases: TGTGCCAGCAGCGTAGATGGTAGCGGCCCCCAAGAGACCCAGTACTTC.

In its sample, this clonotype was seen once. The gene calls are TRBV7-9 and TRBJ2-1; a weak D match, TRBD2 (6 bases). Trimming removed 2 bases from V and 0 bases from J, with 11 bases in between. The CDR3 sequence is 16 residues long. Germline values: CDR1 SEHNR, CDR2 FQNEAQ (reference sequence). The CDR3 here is CASSLPTGSSYNEQFF. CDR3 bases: TGTGCCAGCAGCTTACCAACCGGGAGCTCCTACAATGAGCAGTTCTTC.